This entry features one T cell receptor beta chain sequence. It lacks a known antigen. No base-level quality is on record; no much larger clone is a single base apart. The sample originates from a study of T cell responses to AZD1222 COVID-19 vaccine (TCRdb year 2021). For context, the study as a whole: AZD1222 recipients given second doses at about 4 weeks or at about 12 weeks were pooled, since spike-specific TCR depth and breadth were not found to differ between the two schedules. A total of approximately 250 trial participants underwent TCR sequencing, of whom about 210 had received two doses of AZD1222 and 26 had received two doses of the MenACWY control vaccine. Trial participants were enrolled into age subgroups of 18-55, 56-69 and 70-plus years, which contained about 150, 27 and 61 TCR-sequenced participants, respectively. The research as a whole found: In the small 56-69-year group, the increase in depth fell short of significance, most likely because of low power. After two AZD1222 doses, both the breadth and the depth of spike-specific TCRs were significantly higher than at day 0 and than in MenACWY recipients. The vaccine-associated CD4 TCRs covered the entire spike protein, and the dominant responses fell in regions 160-218 and 743-854. No day 14 peak-response samples were available, so repertoires were characterized only after the peak T cell response. Nearly half of unique spike-specific TCRs reportedly recognized epitopes outside regions mutated in the B.1.351 and B.1.1.7 variants. Conclusions about previously exposed vaccinees are limited because only 6 or 7 AZD1222 recipients were SARS-CoV-2 seropositive at baseline. Participants were mostly white British, with more females than males. The authors suggested clonal diversity may have been underestimated.

From the cysteine through the phenylalanine, the CDR3 covers 13 amino acids. Here the CDR3 DNA is all that survives: 39 bases in frame from base 1. V and J are truncated by 6 bases and 2 bases respectively, leaving an intervening sequence of 8 bases. CDR1 is given as ENHRY and CDR2 as SYGVKD, both from the germline V gene. The CDR3 regions of human TCRbeta chains were analyzed by immunosequencing. The original pipeline was this. TCRs in the repertoires were matched against a reference library of SARS-CoV-2-specific TCRs that had been generated with the MIRA antigen-specificity platform. Breadth was defined as the fraction of unique TCRs that were SARS-CoV-2-associated, and depth was defined as the fraction of total T cells that were SARS-CoV-2-associated. Each spike-specific TCR was assigned to its reactive spike region and to a CD4 or CD8 class using the MIRA data. Log10-transformed breadth and depth values were compared by one-way ANOVA with Sidak's multiple comparisons tests. TCRdb holds this immuneACCESS table with in-frame rearrangements only. Some clones are missing; in checked studies, unresolved V genes explain under half, and the rest has no known cause. From that table come the V and J calls and clone size; the DNA was used to work out D and trimming. The sample table contains about 110,000 clones; only one count was recorded for around 94% of them. The leading ten clones occupy roughly 2% of the sample.

According to the study, the label for this sample's time point signals: baseline before first vaccination. Samples from vaccinated people were obtained from the UK trials COV001 and COV002, which included a single-blind randomized controlled phase 2/3 trial of AZD1222 (ChAdOx1 nCoV-19) in healthy adults. For TCRbeta chain sequencing, PBMC samples from trial participants were taken at day 0 and at day 28 after the second dose. The rearranged segments are TRBV10-3 and TRBJ1-5, with TRBD1 as a weak D call on 6 bases. Specimen: peripheral blood, collected on day 0 of AZD1222 vaccination. The source is an adult in good health. The CDR3 region: CAISSGGNQPQHF. The nucleotide sequence is TGTGCCATCAGCTCAGGGGGCAATCAGCCCCAGCATTTT.